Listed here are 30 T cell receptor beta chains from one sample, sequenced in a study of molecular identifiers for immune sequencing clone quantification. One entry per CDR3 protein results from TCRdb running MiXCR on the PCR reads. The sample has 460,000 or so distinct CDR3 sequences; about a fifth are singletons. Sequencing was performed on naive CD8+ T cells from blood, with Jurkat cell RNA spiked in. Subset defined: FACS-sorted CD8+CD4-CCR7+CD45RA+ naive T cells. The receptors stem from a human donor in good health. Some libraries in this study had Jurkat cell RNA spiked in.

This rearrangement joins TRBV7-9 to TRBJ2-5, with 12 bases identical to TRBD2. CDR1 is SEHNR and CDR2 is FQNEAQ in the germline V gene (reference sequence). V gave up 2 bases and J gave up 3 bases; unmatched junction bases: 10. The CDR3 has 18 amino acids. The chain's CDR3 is CASSLRGELAGGKETQYF. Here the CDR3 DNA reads TGTGCCAGCAGCTTAAGAGGGGAACTAGCGGGAGGAAAAGAGACCCAGTACTTC.

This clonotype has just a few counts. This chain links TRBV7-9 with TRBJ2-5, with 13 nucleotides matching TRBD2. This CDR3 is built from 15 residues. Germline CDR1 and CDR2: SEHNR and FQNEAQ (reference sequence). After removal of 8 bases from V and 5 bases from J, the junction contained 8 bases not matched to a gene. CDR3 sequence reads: CASATTSGRLETQYF. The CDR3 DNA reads TGTGCCAGCGCCACGACTAGCGGGAGGTTGGAGACCCAGTACTTC.

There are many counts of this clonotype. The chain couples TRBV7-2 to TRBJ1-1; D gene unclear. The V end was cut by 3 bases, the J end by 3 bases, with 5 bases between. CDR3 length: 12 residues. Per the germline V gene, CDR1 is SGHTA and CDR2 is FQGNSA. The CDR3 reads CASSLVHTEAFF. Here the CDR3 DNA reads TGTGCCAGCAGCTTGGTCCACACTGAAGCTTTCTTT. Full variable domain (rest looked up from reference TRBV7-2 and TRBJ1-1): GAGVSQSPSNKVTEKGKDVELRCDPISGHTALYWYRQSLGQGLEFLIYFQGNSAPDKSGLPSDRFSAERTGGSVSTLTIQRTQQEDSAVYLCASSLVHTEAFFGQGTRLTVV.

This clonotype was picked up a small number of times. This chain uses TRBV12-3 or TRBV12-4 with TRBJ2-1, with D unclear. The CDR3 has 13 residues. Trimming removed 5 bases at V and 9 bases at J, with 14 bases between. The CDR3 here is CASSPANIGEQFF. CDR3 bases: TGTGCCAGCAGTCCAGCTAATATCGGTGAGCAGTTCTTC.

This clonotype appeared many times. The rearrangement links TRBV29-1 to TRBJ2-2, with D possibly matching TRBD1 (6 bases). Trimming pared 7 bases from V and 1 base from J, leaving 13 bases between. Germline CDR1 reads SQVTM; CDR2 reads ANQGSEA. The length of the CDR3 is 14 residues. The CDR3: CSAYQGMNTGELFF. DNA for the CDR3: TGCAGCGCGTACCAGGGGATGAACACCGGGGAGCTGTTTTTT.

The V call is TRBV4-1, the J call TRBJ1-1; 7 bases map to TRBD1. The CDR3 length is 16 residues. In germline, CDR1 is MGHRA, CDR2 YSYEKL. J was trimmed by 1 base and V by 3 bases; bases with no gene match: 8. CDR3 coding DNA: TGCGCCAGCAGCCAGATGGGACAGATCACGAACACTGAAGCTTTCTTT. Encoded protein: CASSQMGQITNTEAFF.

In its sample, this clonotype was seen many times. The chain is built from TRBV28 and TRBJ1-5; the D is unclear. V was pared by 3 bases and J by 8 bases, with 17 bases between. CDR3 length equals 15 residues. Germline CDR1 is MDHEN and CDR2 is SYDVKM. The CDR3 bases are TGTGCCAGCAGTTTCACCCCAATGGGGAGTGAGCCCCAGCATTTT. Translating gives CASSFTPMGSEPQHF.

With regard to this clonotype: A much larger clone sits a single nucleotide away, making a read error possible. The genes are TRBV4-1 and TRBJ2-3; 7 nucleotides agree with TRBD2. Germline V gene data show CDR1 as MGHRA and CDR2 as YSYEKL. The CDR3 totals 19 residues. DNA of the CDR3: TGCGCCAGCAGCCAAGAACCTAGCGGAGTCCAGACTAGCACAGATACGCGGTATTTT. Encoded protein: CASSQEPSGVQTSTDTRYF.

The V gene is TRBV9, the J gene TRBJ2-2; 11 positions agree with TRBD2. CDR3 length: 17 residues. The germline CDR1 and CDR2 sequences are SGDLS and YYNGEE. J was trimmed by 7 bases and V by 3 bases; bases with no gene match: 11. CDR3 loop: CASSARLAGYMGGELFF. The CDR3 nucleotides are TGTGCCAGCAGCGCCCGACTAGCGGGGTACATGGGCGGGGAGCTGTTTTTT.

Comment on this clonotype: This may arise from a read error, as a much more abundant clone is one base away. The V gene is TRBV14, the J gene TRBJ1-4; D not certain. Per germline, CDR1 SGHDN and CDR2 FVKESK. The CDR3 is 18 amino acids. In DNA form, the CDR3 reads TGTGCCAGCAACCAAGATCTTTTCCACCCCGGAACTAATGAAAAACTGTTTTTT. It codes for CASNQDLFHPGTNEKLFF. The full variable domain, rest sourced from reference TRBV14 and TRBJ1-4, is EAGVTQFPSHSVIEKGQTVTLRCDPISGHDNLYWYRRVMGKEIKFLLHFVKESKQDESGMPNNRFLAERTGGTYSTLKVQPAELEDSGVYFCASNQDLFHPGTNEKLFFGSGTQLSVL.

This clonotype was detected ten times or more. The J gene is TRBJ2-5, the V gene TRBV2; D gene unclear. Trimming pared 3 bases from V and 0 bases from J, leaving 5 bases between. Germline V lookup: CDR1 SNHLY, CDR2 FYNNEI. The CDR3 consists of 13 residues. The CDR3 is CASSELNQETQYF. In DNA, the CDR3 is TGTGCCAGCAGTGAGTTGAACCAAGAGACCCAGTACTTC.

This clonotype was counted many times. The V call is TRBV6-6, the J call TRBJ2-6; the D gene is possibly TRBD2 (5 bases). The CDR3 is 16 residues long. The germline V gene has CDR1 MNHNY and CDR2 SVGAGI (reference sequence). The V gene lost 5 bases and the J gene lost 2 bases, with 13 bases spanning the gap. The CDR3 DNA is TGTGCCAGCAGTGGGCTTAGCGATACTGGGGCCAACGTCCTGACTTTC. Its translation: CASSGLSDTGANVLTF.

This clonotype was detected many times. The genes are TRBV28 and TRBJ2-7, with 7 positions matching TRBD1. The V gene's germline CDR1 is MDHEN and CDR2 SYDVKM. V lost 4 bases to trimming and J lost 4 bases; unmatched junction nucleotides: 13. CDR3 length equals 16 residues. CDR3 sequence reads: CASSSESTGQAYEQYF. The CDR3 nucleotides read TGTGCCAGCAGTTCCGAGTCGACAGGGCAGGCGTACGAGCAGTACTTC.

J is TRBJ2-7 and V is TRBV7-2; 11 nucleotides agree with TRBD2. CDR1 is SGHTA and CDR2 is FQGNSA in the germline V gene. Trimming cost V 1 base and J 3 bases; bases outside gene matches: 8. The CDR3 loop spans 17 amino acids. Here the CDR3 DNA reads TGTGCCAGCAGCTTAGTCGGACTAGCGGGCCCCTTCTACGAGCAGTACTTC. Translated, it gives CASSLVGLAGPFYEQYF.

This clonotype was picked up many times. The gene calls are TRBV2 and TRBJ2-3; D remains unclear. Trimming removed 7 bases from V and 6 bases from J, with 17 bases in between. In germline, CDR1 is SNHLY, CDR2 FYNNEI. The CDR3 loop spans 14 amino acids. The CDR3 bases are TGTGCCAGCAAAGCCATAATACCCCGCGATACGCAGTATTTT. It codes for CASKAIIPRDTQYF.

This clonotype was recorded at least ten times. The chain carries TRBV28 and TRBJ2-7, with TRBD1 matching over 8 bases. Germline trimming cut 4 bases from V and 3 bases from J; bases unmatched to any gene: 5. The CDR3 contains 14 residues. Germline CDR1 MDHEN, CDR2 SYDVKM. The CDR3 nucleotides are TGTGCCAGCAGTTCCAGGACAGGGCGCTACGAGCAGTACTTC. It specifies CASSSRTGRYEQYF.

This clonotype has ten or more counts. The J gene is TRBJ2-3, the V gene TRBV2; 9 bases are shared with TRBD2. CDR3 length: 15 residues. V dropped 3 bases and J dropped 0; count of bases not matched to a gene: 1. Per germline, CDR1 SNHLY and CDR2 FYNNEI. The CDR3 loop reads CASSETSGSTDTQYF. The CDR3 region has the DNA TGTGCCAGCAGTGAGACTAGCGGAAGCACAGATACGCAGTATTTT.

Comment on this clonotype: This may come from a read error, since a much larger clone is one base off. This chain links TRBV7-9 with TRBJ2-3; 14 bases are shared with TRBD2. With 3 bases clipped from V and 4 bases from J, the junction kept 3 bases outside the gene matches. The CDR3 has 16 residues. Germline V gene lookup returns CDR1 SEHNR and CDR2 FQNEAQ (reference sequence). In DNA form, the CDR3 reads TGTGCCAGCAGCTTTGGGACTAGCGGGGGCGCAGATACGCAGTATTTT. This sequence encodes CASSFGTSGGADTQYF.

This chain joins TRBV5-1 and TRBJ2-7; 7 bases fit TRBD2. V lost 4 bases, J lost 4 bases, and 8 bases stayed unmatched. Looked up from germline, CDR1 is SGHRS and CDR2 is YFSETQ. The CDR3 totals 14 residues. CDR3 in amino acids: CASSLGGIEYEQYF. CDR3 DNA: TGCGCCAGCAGCCTCGGGGGGATCGAATACGAGCAGTACTTC.

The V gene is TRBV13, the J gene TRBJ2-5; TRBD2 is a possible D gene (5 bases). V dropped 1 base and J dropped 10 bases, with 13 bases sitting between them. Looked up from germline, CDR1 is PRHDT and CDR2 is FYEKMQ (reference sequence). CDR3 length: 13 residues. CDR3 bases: TGTGCCAGCAGCTTAGAGGGAGTAAAGGACCAGTACTTC. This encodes CASSLEGVKDQYF.

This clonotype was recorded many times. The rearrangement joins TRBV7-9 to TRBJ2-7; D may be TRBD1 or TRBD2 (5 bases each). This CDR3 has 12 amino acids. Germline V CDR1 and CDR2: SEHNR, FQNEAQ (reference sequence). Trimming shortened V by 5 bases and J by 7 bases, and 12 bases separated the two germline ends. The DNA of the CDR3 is TGTGCCAGCAGCGGGGTCGAGGGGGAGCAGTACTTC. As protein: CASSGVEGEQYF.

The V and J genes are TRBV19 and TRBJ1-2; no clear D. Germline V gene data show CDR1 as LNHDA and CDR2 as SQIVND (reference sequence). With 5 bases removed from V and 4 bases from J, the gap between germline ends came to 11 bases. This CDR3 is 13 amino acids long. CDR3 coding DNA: TGTGCCAGTAGTTTCGAACGGAGCTATGGCTACACCTTC. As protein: CASSFERSYGYTF.

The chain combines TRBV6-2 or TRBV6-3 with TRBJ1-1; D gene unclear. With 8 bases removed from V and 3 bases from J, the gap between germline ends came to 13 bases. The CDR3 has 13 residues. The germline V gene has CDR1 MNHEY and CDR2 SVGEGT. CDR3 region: CASGRGSHTEAFF. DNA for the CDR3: TGTGCCAGCGGGCGAGGGAGCCACACTGAAGCTTTCTTT.

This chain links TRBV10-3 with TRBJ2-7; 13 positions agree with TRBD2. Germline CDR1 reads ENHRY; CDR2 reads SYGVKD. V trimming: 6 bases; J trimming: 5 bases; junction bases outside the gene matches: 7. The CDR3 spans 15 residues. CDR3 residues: CAIRPGLAGANEQYF. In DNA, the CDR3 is TGTGCCATCAGACCTGGACTAGCGGGGGCCAACGAGCAGTACTTC.

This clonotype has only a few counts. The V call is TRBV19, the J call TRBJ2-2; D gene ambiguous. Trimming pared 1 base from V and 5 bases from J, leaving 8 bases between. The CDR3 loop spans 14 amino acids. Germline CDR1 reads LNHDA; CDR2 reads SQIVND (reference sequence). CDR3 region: CASSIGGLTGELFF. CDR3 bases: TGTGCCAGTAGTATAGGGGGATTGACCGGGGAGCTGTTTTTT.

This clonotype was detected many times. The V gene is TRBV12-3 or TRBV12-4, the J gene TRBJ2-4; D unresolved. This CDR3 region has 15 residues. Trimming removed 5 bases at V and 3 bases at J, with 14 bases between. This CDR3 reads CASSPPGLGKNIQYF. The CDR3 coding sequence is TGTGCCAGCAGTCCACCGGGCCTGGGCAAAAACATTCAGTACTTC.

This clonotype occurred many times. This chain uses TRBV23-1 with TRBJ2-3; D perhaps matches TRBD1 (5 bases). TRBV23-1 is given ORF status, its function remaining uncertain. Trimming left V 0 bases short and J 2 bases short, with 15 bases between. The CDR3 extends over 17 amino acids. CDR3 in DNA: TGCGCCAGCAGTCAATCTTGCAAGGACACAAACACAGATACGCAGTATTTT. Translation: CASSQSCKDTNTDTQYF.

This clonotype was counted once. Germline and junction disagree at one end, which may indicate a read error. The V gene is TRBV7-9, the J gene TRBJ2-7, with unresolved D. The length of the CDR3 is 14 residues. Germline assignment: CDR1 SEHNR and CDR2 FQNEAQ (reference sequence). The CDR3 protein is CVSTGVQIAYEQYF. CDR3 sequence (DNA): TGTGTCAGCACTGGAGTACAGATCGCCTACGAGCAGTACTTC.

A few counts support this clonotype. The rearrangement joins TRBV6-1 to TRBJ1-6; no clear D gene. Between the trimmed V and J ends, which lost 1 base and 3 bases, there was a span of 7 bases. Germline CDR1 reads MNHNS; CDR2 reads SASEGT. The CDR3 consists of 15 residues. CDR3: CASSEDELYNSPLHF. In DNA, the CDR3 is TGTGCCAGCAGTGAAGATGAGCTCTATAATTCACCCCTCCACTTT.

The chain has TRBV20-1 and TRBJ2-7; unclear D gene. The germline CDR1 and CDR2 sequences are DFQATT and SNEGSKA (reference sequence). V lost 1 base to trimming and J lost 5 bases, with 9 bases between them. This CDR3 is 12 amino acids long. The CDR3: CSARVFPHEQYF. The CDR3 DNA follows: TGCAGTGCTAGAGTGTTTCCCCACGAGCAGTACTTC.